The 15 T cell receptor beta chains below were found in one sample sequenced in a study of response to subunit inactivated influenza vaccine. From the RT-PCR reads, TCRdb called clonotypes with MiXCR, one entry per CDR3 protein. Here the sample spans 650,000 to 700,000 distinct CDR3 sequences, 15% to 17% being singletons. The sequences come from PBMCs from blood, collected about 11 days after vaccination. Every receptor here comes from a man aged 50 to 60 who received an inactivated influenza vaccine.

This clonotype was seen more than once but under ten times. The gene calls are TRBV7-2 and TRBJ2-5; no reliable D call. This CDR3 is 14 amino acids long. The germline V gene has CDR1 SGHTA and CDR2 FQGNSA. Trimming took off 5 bases at V and 1 base at J, with 11 bases between the two ends. The CDR3 is CASSVGIGQETQYF. The DNA of the CDR3 is TGTGCCAGCAGCGTGGGGATCGGCCAAGAGACCCAGTACTTC.

The chain is built from TRBV5-5 and TRBJ2-5, with D tentatively TRBD1 or TRBD2 (5 bases each). V lost 0 bases to trimming and J lost 0 bases, with 6 bases between them. Germline V gene sequence: CDR1 SGHKS, CDR2 YYEKEE (reference sequence). There are 14 residues in the CDR3. The CDR3 bases are TGTGCCAGCAGCTTGGTGGGGGACCAAGAGACCCAGTACTTC. Its translation is CASSLVGDQETQYF.

This clonotype was detected a few times. The rearrangement uses TRBV7-9 and TRBJ2-3; 8 bases map to TRBD1. Trimming cost V 5 bases and J 4 bases; bases outside gene matches: 11. Germline values: CDR1 SEHNR, CDR2 FQNEAQ (reference sequence). The CDR3 spans 16 residues. This CDR3 reads CASSPRTGIRADTQYF. The CDR3 DNA reads as TGTGCCAGCAGCCCGCGGACAGGGATAAGAGCAGATACGCAGTATTTT. The complete variable domain, with remaining parts taken from reference TRBV7-9 and TRBJ2-3, reads DTGVSQNPRHKITKRGQNVTFRCDPISEHNRLYWYRQTLGQGPEFLTYFQNEAQLEKSRLLSDRFSAERPKGSFSTLEIQRTEQGDSAMYLCASSPRTGIRADTQYFGPGTRLTVL.

The chain carries TRBV11-2 and TRBJ2-3; 12 positions match TRBD2. Trimming at V came to 2 bases and at J to 5 bases, leaving 14 bases not matched to a gene. Per germline, CDR1 SGHAT and CDR2 FQNNGV. There are 19 residues in the CDR3. This CDR3 is CASSLNWPSGGARLDTQYF. DNA for the CDR3: TGTGCCAGCAGCTTAAATTGGCCTAGCGGGGGGGCCCGGCTAGATACGCAGTATTTT. The whole variable domain, remainder taken from reference TRBV11-2 and TRBJ2-3, is EAGVAQSPRYKIIEKRQSVAFWCNPISGHATLYWYQQILGQGPKLLIQFQNNGVVDDSQLPKDRFSAERLKGVDSTLKIQPAKLEDSAVYLCASSLNWPSGGARLDTQYFGPGTRLTVL.

This clonotype was detected only a few times. The rearrangement joins TRBV30 to TRBJ1-1, with D possibly matching TRBD1 (5 bases). This CDR3 has 13 residues. The germline V gene has CDR1 GTSNPN and CDR2 SVGIG (reference sequence). The V gene lost 3 bases and the J gene lost 10 bases, with 18 bases spanning the gap. The CDR3 DNA follows: TGTGCCTGGAGCATGCCCGGGGGGACGGGAGCTTTCTTT. As protein: CAWSMPGGTGAFF.

This clonotype was found a few times. The chain uses TRBV7-2 and TRBJ2-7; TRBD1 matches at 11 bases. The V gene end was trimmed by 5 bases and the J gene end by 6 bases; junction bases not matched to a gene: 9. Per the germline V gene, CDR1 is SGHTA and CDR2 is FQGNSA. The CDR3 is 15 amino acids. The CDR3 protein is CASSITGTGGFEQYF. The DNA of the CDR3 is TGTGCCAGCAGCATAACCGGGACAGGGGGGTTCGAGCAGTACTTC.

This chain connects TRBV2 to TRBJ2-1; 9 nucleotides match TRBD2. Germline V lookup: CDR1 SNHLY, CDR2 FYNNEI. The length of the CDR3 is 14 residues. V trimming: 8 bases; J trimming: 3 bases; junction bases outside the gene matches: 5. CDR3 nucleotide sequence: TGTGCCAGCGTAGCGGGGGCCGGCTACAATGAGCAGTTCTTC. It yields the protein CASVAGAGYNEQFF.

A few counts support this clonotype. The rearrangement joins TRBV28 to TRBJ1-3; D call uncertain. This CDR3 contains 12 residues. Germline CDR1 MDHEN, CDR2 SYDVKM. Trimming removed 6 bases from V and 4 bases from J, with 7 bases in between. As DNA, the CDR3 is TGTGCCAGCAGGGAACGGGGAAACACCATATATTTT. Protein: CASRERGNTIYF.

This chain connects TRBV6-2 or TRBV6-3 to TRBJ2-2, with D perhaps matching TRBD1 or TRBD2 (5 bases each). This CDR3 has 16 amino acids. Trimming removed 0 bases from V and 5 bases from J, with 13 bases in between. Germline V CDR1 and CDR2: MNHEY, SVGEGT. In nucleotides, the CDR3 is TGTGCCAGCAGTTACTCGAGAGGGGCGGTGACCGGGGAGCTGTTTTTT. Amino acid sequence: CASSYSRGAVTGELFF.

This sequence joins TRBV20-1 and TRBJ2-3; 7 bases align to TRBD2. CDR3 length: 9 amino acids. Germline V gene data show CDR1 as DFQATT and CDR2 as SNEGSKA (reference sequence). The junction had 2 bases not matched to a gene; V was cut back by 7 bases and J by 10 bases. This CDR3 reads CSDGRAQYF. The DNA of the CDR3 is TGCAGTGATGGGAGGGCGCAGTATTTT.

The chain is built from TRBV20-1 and TRBJ2-2; tentative D call: TRBD2 (6 bases). CDR3 length equals 14 residues. The V end was cut by 5 bases, the J end by 2 bases, with 12 bases between. The germline gives CDR1 DFQATT, CDR2 SNEGSKA (reference sequence). CDR3 coding DNA: TGCAGTGCTTACCGGGACTCAAACACCGGGGAGCTGTTTTTT. Translated: CSAYRDSNTGELFF.

The rearrangement joins TRBV6-1 to TRBJ2-7, with D possibly matching TRBD2 (6 bases). Per germline, CDR1 MNHNS and CDR2 SASEGT. V was clipped by 7 bases and J by 4 bases, with 14 bases between them. The CDR3 has 13 residues. The CDR3 region has the DNA TGTGCCAGCAATCTGGGGGGAGAGTACGAGCAGTACTTC. Protein product: CASNLGGEYEQYF.

The V gene is TRBV6-2 or TRBV6-3, the J gene TRBJ2-7; TRBD2 aligns across 9 bases. The ends lost 7 bases at V and 5 bases at J; junction bases unmatched: 15. Germline values: CDR1 MNHEY, CDR2 SVGEGT. The CDR3 runs to 16 residues. This CDR3 is CASTAYLVAGDHEQYF. The CDR3 DNA reads as TGTGCCAGCACCGCCTACTTGGTAGCGGGAGACCACGAGCAGTACTTC.

The rearrangement links TRBV6-2 or TRBV6-3 to TRBJ2-3; 10 nucleotides align to TRBD2. There are 15 residues in the CDR3. Germline CDR1 reads MNHEY; CDR2 reads SVGEGT. The V gene end was trimmed by 5 bases and the J gene end by 6 bases; junction bases not matched to a gene: 8. The CDR3 nucleotides are TGTGCCAGCAGTACAAGCGGGAGGGAAACGGATACGCAGTATTTT. Translating it yields CASSTSGRETDTQYF.

This clonotype was counted between two and nine times. The V call is TRBV11-2, the J call TRBJ2-3; tentatively, D is TRBD2 (5 bases). The CDR3 extends over 15 amino acids. The germline CDR1 and CDR2 sequences are SGHAT and FQNNGV. V lost 3 bases to trimming and J lost 4 bases, with 14 bases between them. CDR3: CASSFPGFWADTQYF. In DNA, the CDR3 is TGTGCCAGCAGCTTCCCGGGATTCTGGGCAGATACGCAGTATTTT.